This entry lists 5 T cell receptor beta chains sequenced from one sample in a study of beta chain features in type 1 diabetes (dated by TCRdb to 2017 to 2018). Library preparation was by the immunoSEQ multiplex PCR assay. The entire isolated RNA was reverse transcribed using the High Capacity cDNA Reverse Transcription Kit, and thus expressed TCRB transcripts were sequenced. The clones in this table, taken by TCRdb from immuneACCESS, are in-frame only. Not every clone is retained; where verified, under half of the shortfall comes from an unresolved V gene, and the cause of the rest is unknown. Counted in this sample were under 250,000 clones; approximately 14% of them appeared once. 0.025% to 0.03% of the sample comes from the top ten. Material for sequencing was naive CD4+ T cells from blood. The intended sense of this specimen's cell subset or site label: true naive CD4+ T cells. These receptors were taken from a woman aged 40 to 50 in good health.

This clone has more than one count but fewer than ten. This rearrangement joins TRBV7-2 to TRBJ2-1; 9 bases map to TRBD1. Germline V gene lookup returns CDR1 SGHTA and CDR2 FQGNSA. V gave up 3 bases and J gave up 3 bases; unmatched junction bases: 0. This CDR3 comprises 14 residues. CDR3 sequence: CASSLDRGYNEQFF. Written as DNA, the CDR3 is TGTGCCAGCAGCTTGGACAGGGGCTACAATGAGCAGTTCTTC.

Only a few counts were recorded for this clone. The V gene is TRBV5-4, the J gene TRBJ2-2, with 7 nucleotides matching TRBD2. Looked up from germline, CDR1 is SGHNT and CDR2 is YYREEE (reference sequence). The V gene end was trimmed by 4 bases and the J gene end by 0 bases; junction bases not matched to a gene: 6. The CDR3 covers 16 residues. CDR3 sequence: CASSRTSDPNTGELFF. For the CDR3, the DNA is TGTGCCAGCAGCCGTACTAGCGACCCGAACACCGGGGAGCTGTTTTTT.

J is TRBJ2-5 and V is TRBV18; D is unclear. The germline gives CDR1 KGHSH, CDR2 LQKENI. This CDR3 is built from 14 residues. V dropped 0 bases and J dropped 7 bases, with 12 bases sitting between them. The CDR3 loop reads CASSPPSPRGTQYF. In DNA, the CDR3 is TGTGCCAGCTCACCACCTTCGCCAAGAGGGACCCAGTACTTC.

The chain combines TRBV10-2 with TRBJ1-6; D might be TRBD1 (6 bases). The germline CDR1 and CDR2 sequences are WSHSY and SAAADI. Trimming left V 4 bases short and J 3 bases short, with 7 bases between. The CDR3 consists of 14 residues. In DNA form, the CDR3 reads TGCGCCAGCAGTGTACAGGGCTATAATTCACCCCTCCACTTT. Translating it yields CASSVQGYNSPLHF.

This clone has at least ten counts. The rearrangement uses TRBV4-2 and TRBJ2-3; TRBD1 matches at 8 bases. This CDR3 is 16 amino acids long. V gave up 1 base and J gave up 4 bases; unmatched junction bases: 7. CDR1 is LGHNA and CDR2 is YNFKEQ in the germline V gene. The CDR3 DNA reads TGTGCCAGCAGCCAAGGATTGGACAGGGCGGCAGATACGCAGTATTTT. Its protein is CASSQGLDRAADTQYF.